This T cell receptor (beta chain) was sequenced in a study of blood T cell repertoires in COVID-19. About the research overall: Spain, Italy and the United States supplied samples that represented acute and convalescent COVID-19.

This clone occurred a few times. Trimming removed 3 bases at V and 0 bases at J, with 8 bases between. This CDR3 has 15 amino acids. The V gene's germline CDR1 is LNHDA and CDR2 SQIVND (reference sequence). Using immunoSEQ multiplex PCR, the repertoire was profiled, and TCRdb retains in-frame clones only, with some absent. This sample has 15,000 to 20,000 clones; roughly 93% occur once, and the top ten carry about 4%. Input material: peripheral blood. J is TRBJ1-4 and V is TRBV19, with no clear D. The TCR originated in a woman aged 45 to 65 with active COVID-19. The CDR3 DNA follows: TGTGCCAGTAGTATTGTCGGAGCAACTAATGAAAAACTGTTTTTT. Translated, it gives CASSIVGATNEKLFF.